This T cell receptor beta chain was sequenced in a study of T-cell memory formation after mild COVID-19. Details on this clonotype: The CDR3 does not close with the conserved phenylalanine or tryptophan, likely indicating a read error. No DNA is shown, since the ends of the CDR3 on it are uncertain; the CDR3 is the one TCRdb lists.

TCRdb independently ran MiXCR on the 5' RACE reads; one entry per CDR3 protein. The table shows around 320,000 distinct CDR3 sequences, with 25% to 30% occurring only once. The CDR3 is 10 residues long, ends included. Germline V gene data show CDR1 as SGHTA and CDR2 as FQGNSA. This receptor was identified in an adult woman who had mild COVID-19 (a few samples of this study predate the infection). Cell type and time point are not known. The material sequenced was PBMCs or a T cell subset sorted from them (not recorded which). The chain recombines TRBV7-2 with TRBJ1-2; the table's TRBD1 call for D was not verified on the DNA. CDR3 sequence reads: CASSFDMGCC.